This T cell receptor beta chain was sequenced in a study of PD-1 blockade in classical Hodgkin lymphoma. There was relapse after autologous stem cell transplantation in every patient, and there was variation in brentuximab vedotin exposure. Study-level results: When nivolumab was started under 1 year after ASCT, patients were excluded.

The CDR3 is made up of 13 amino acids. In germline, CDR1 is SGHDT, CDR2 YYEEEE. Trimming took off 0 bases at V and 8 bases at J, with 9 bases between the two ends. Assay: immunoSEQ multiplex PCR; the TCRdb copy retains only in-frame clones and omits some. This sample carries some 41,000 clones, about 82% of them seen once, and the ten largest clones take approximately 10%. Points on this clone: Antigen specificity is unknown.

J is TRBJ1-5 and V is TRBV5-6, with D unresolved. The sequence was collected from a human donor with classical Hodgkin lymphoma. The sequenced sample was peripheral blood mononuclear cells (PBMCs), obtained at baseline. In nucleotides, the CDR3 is TGTGCCAGCAGCTTGGCCCTAAACAAGCCCCAGCATTTT. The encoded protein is CASSLALNKPQHF.